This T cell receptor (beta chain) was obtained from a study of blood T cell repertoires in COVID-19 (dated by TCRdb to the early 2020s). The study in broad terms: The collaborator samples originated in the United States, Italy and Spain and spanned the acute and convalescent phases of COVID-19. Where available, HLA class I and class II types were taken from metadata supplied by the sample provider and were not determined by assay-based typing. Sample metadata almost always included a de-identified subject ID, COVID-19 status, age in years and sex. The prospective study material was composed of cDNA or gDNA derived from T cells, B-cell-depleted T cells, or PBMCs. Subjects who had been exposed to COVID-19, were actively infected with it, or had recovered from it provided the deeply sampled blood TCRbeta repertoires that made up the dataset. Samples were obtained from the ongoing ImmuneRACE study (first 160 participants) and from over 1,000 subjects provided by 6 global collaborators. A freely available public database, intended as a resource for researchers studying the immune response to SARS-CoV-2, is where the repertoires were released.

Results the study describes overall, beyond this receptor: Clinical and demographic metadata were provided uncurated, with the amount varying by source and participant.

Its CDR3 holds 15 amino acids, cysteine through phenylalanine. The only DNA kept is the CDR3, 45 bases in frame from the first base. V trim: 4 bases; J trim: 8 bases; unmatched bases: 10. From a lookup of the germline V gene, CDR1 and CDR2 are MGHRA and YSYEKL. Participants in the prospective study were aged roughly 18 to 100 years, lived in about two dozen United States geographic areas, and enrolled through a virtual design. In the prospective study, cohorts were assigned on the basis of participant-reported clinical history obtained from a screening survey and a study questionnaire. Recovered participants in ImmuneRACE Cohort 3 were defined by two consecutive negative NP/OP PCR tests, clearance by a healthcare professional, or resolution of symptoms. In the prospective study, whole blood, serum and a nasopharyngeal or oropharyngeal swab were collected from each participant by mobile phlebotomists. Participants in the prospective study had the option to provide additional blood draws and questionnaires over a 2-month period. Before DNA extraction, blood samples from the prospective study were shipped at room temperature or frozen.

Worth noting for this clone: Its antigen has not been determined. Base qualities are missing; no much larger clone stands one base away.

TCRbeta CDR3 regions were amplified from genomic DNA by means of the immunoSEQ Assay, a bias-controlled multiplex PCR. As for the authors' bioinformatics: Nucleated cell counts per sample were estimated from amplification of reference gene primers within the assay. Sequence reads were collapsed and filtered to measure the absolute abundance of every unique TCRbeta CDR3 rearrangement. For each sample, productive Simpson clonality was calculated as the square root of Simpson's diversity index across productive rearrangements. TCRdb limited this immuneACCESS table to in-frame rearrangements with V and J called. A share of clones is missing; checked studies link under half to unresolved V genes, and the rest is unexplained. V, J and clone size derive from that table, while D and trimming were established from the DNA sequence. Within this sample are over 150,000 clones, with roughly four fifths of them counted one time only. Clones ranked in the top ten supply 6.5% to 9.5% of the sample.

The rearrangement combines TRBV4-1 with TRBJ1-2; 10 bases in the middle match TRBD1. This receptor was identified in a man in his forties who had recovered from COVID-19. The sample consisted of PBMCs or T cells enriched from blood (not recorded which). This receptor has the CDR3 CASSLGQGPFQGYTF. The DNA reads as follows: TGCGCCAGCAGCCTGGGACAGGGGCCGTTTCAGGGCTACACCTTC.